Each of the 15 T cell receptor beta chains below was sequenced from the same sample in a study of cytomegalovirus exposure and HLA in healthy donors. The table came from immunoSEQ multiplex PCR; TCRdb's copy has only in-frame clones and leaves some out. The data show about 160,000 clones, with approximately 87% seen just once and 5.7% held by the top ten. Sample: PBMCs. Receptors were obtained from a woman in her 30s in good health and CMV-seronegative.

This chain connects TRBV2 to TRBJ1-2; D may be TRBD1 (5 bases). Germline V lookup: CDR1 SNHLY, CDR2 FYNNEI. The length of the CDR3 is 13 residues. Deletions cut 3 bases from V and 3 bases from J, with 8 bases between. CDR3 coding DNA: TGTGCCAGCAGTGACGGGACCGACTATGGCTACACCTTC. Translating it yields CASSDGTDYGYTF.

The chain joins TRBV30 to TRBJ2-1; TRBD2 agrees at 14 bases. The CDR3 is 21 amino acids. With V trimmed by 0 bases and J by 0 bases, 13 bases remained unmatched. The germline V gene encodes CDR1 GTSNPN and CDR2 SVGIG (reference sequence). The CDR3 loop reads CAWSVRPGLAGAASSYNEQFF. DNA for the CDR3: TGTGCCTGGAGTGTACGTCCGGGACTAGCGGGGGCCGCGAGCTCCTACAATGAGCAGTTCTTC.

The chain recombines TRBV6-6 with TRBJ2-5; 11 bases map to TRBD2. The germline CDR1 and CDR2 sequences are MNHNY and SVGAGI (reference sequence). The CDR3 covers 14 residues. The trim removed 8 bases at V and 5 bases at J, leaving 7 bases unmatched. The CDR3 DNA is TGTGCCAGCGTACTAGCGGGGGCGCTGGAGACCCAGTACTTC. Its translation is CASVLAGALETQYF.

V usage is TRBV5-6 and J usage is TRBJ1-1; D gene ambiguous. Per the germline V gene, CDR1 is SGHDT and CDR2 is YYEEEE. Between the trimmed V and J ends, which lost 0 bases and 10 bases, there was a span of 13 bases. The CDR3 length is 13 residues. Written as DNA, the CDR3 is TGTGCCAGCAGCTTGGGTTCACCCCGGGGAGCTTTCTTT. Translated: CASSLGSPRGAFF. Together with reference TRBV5-6 and TRBJ1-1, the CDR3 gives the full variable domain: DAGVTQSPTHLIKTRGQQVTLRCSPKSGHDTVSWYQQALGQGPQFIFQYYEEEERQRGNFPDRFSGHQFPNYSSELNVNALLLGDSALYLCASSLGSPRGAFFGQGTRLTVV.

V is TRBV6-5 and J is TRBJ2-7, with D hard to call. The CDR3 totals 14 residues. The V and J ends lost 0 bases and 3 bases respectively, with 9 bases between them. Germline V gene lookup returns CDR1 MNHEY and CDR2 SVGAGI. CDR3 protein: CASSYSIDVYEQYF. CDR3 sequence (DNA): TGTGCCAGCAGTTACTCGATTGATGTCTACGAGCAGTACTTC.

The genes are TRBV29-1 and TRBJ1-5; 7 nucleotides match TRBD1. The CDR3 consists of 13 residues. CDR1 SQVTM and CDR2 ANQGSEA come from the germline V gene. The V segment lost 5 bases and the J segment 4 bases; nucleotides outside the gene matches: 5. The chain's CDR3 is CSVKGTANQPQHF. The CDR3 DNA reads as TGCAGCGTTAAAGGGACAGCTAATCAGCCCCAGCATTTT.

V is TRBV10-3 and J is TRBJ1-1; 10 bases match TRBD1. The germline CDR1 and CDR2 sequences are ENHRY and SYGVKD. Trimming removed 7 bases from V and 3 bases from J; junction bases left unmatched: 5. The CDR3 loop spans 14 amino acids. As DNA, the CDR3 is TGTGCCATCAAAGGGACAGGGGCAGACACTGAAGCTTTCTTT. It yields the protein CAIKGTGADTEAFF.

This rearrangement joins TRBV2 to TRBJ1-1, with a possible D match to TRBD1 (6 bases). The CDR3 has 13 residues. Germline CDR1 and CDR2: SNHLY and FYNNEI. V was clipped by 6 bases and J by 8 bases, with 16 bases between them. As DNA, the CDR3 is TGTGCCAGCAGACCCGGACAGTCCAGGGAAGCTTTCTTT. It codes for CASRPGQSREAFF.

The gene calls are TRBV6-5 and TRBJ2-7; TRBD1 is a possible D gene (5 bases). V lost 2 bases and J lost 0, with 11 bases in between. Germline assignment: CDR1 MNHEY and CDR2 SVGAGI. The CDR3 loop spans 15 amino acids. The CDR3 sequence is CASSYGQPSSYEQYF. CDR3 bases: TGTGCCAGCAGTTACGGACAACCGAGCTCCTACGAGCAGTACTTC.

This rearrangement joins TRBV4-2 to TRBJ2-5; TRBD2 agrees at 9 bases. J was trimmed by 5 bases and V by 0 bases; bases with no gene match: 16. This CDR3 has 19 residues. Germline CDR1 and CDR2: LGHNA and YNFKEQ. The CDR3 is CASSQEGASGDPKRETQYF. The CDR3 DNA sequence: TGTGCCAGCAGCCAAGAAGGGGCTAGCGGGGATCCAAAGAGGGAGACCCAGTACTTC.

The chain carries TRBV18 and TRBJ2-7, with 9 bases identical to TRBD1. CDR1 is KGHSH and CDR2 is LQKENI in the germline V gene. Germline trimming cut 5 bases from V and 2 bases from J; bases unmatched to any gene: 4. This CDR3 spans 14 amino acids. The CDR3, as DNA: TGTGCCAGCTCAGGCCGGGACAGGGCCTACGAGCAGTACTTC. It translates to CASSGRDRAYEQYF. Supplemented by reference TRBV18 and TRBJ2-7, the full variable domain reads NAGVMQNPRHLVRRRGQEARLRCSPMKGHSHVYWYRQLPEEGLKFMVYLQKENIIDESGMPKERFSAEFPKEGPSILRIQQVVRGDSAAYFCASSGRDRAYEQYFGPGTRLTVT.

The chain links TRBV15 to TRBJ1-3; 7 nucleotides agree with TRBD1. The CDR3 totals 15 residues. Unmatched junction bases numbered 0, after V lost 1 base and J lost 0 bases. CDR1 and CDR2 from the germline V gene are LNHNV and YYDKDF (reference sequence). The chain's CDR3 is CATSRGTGSGNTIYF. The CDR3 DNA follows: TGTGCCACCAGCAGAGGGACAGGCTCTGGAAACACCATATATTTT.

The V call is TRBV4-3, the J call TRBJ2-7; 9 nucleotides line up with TRBD1. J gave up 3 bases and V 4 bases, and 4 bases lay outside the gene matches. Germline V gives CDR1 LGHNA, CDR2 YSLEER. The CDR3 has 14 residues. DNA of the CDR3: TGCGCCAGCAGCCCCGGGACAGGGAACTACGAGCAGTACTTC. Protein sequence: CASSPGTGNYEQYF.

This clone came up once. This chain joins TRBV5-1 and TRBJ2-2; 10 nucleotides agree with TRBD1. The junction had 6 bases not matched to a gene; V was cut back by 0 bases and J by 7 bases. Germline CDR1 reads SGHRS; CDR2 reads YFSETQ. The CDR3 totals 16 residues. The CDR3 here is CASSLGDRGRNGELFF. For the CDR3, the DNA is TGCGCCAGCAGCTTGGGGGACAGGGGACGGAACGGGGAGCTGTTTTTT.

In this sample, this clone turned up once. The V gene is TRBV12-5, the J gene TRBJ1-1; D not certain. The V end was cut by 6 bases, the J end by 2 bases, with 10 bases between. The CDR3 has 13 residues. CDR1 and CDR2 from the germline V gene are LGHNT and FRNRAP. The CDR3 DNA reads TGTGCTAGTGGGACCCGACTCAACACTGAAGCTTTCTTT. Residues: CASGTRLNTEAFF.